Here is one TCR beta chain with its context. Its specificity is not known. Measured with immunoSEQ multiplex PCR; TCRdb has only the in-frame clones, and not every one. Of 60,000 to 75,000 clones listed, around 90% are singletons. V shed 7 bases, J shed 1 base, and the junction held 12 bases outside the gene matches. The CDR3 totals 16 residues. Germline CDR1 and CDR2: SGHTA and FQGNSA. These data come from a study of graft-versus-host responses after intestinal transplantation. General study points: Recipient marrow contained GvH clones, some of which appeared first in ileum or blood.

Processed graft tissue released its intraepithelial and lamina propria lymphocytes. Source: ileum tissue, taken more than 350 days after transplant. The chain links TRBV7-2 to TRBJ2-5; 7 positions agree with TRBD2. This receptor was identified in a human patient who received an intestinal transplant, so some T cells may come from the graft donor. The CDR3 region is CASTPQRGRVQETQYF. CDR3 sequence (DNA): TGTGCCAGCACCCCTCAGCGGGGTAGAGTCCAAGAGACCCAGTACTTC.